Following are 15 T cell receptor beta chains from one sample sequenced in a study of T cells in Graves' hyperthyroidism and ophthalmopathy. It was RNA transcripts that yielded the amplified TCR beta CDR3 regions. The TCR CDR3 first-round RT-PCR relied on the HTBI primer set. In TCRdb, the multiplex PCR reads were re-called with MiXCR into one record per CDR3 protein. The sample has hundreds of thousands of distinct CDR3 sequences; about 15% are singletons. Specimen: blood. These receptors were collected from a man between 18 and 35 years old with Graves' ophthalmopathy.

This clonotype turned up a few times. V usage is TRBV12-3 or TRBV12-4 and J usage is TRBJ1-6, with no clear D. The CDR3 totals 13 residues. With 5 bases removed from V and 7 bases from J, the gap between germline ends came to 9 bases. The CDR3: CASSRVTNSPLHF. The CDR3 nucleotides read TGTGCCAGCAGTCGGGTCACCAATTCACCCCTCCACTTT.

This clonotype has at least ten counts. J is TRBJ1-2 and V is TRBV4-1; D uncertain. CDR1 is MGHRA and CDR2 is YSYEKL in the germline V gene. This CDR3 contains 12 residues. V was shortened by 1 base and J by 14 bases, with 14 bases between the two germline ends. The CDR3 bases are TGCGCCAGCAGCCAAGTAGACACCGTACGGACCTTC. This gives the protein CASSQVDTVRTF.

This clonotype was picked up many times. The V and J genes are TRBV5-1 and TRBJ1-5; the match to TRBD1 covers 12 bases. The J segment lost 2 bases and the V segment lost 1 base, leaving 13 bases of the junction unmatched. The CDR3 covers 20 residues. Germline V gene lookup returns CDR1 SGHRS and CDR2 YFSETQ. The CDR3 here is CASSLTPGTGGHGGNQPQHF. CDR3 in DNA: TGCGCCAGCAGCTTGACCCCCGGGACAGGGGGCCACGGGGGCAATCAGCCCCAGCATTTT.

The gene calls are TRBV6-1 and TRBJ2-5, with a possible D match to TRBD1 (6 bases). The CDR3 covers 16 residues. Germline V CDR1 and CDR2: MNHNS, SASEGT. V gave up 2 bases and J gave up 7 bases, with 20 bases separating them. CDR3 bases: TGTGCCAGCAGTGAATGGTCCGTTCAGGGGCAATCGACCCAGTACTTC. Its translation is CASSEWSVQGQSTQYF.

This clonotype showed up many times. The chain uses TRBV9 and TRBJ2-4; no clear D gene. This CDR3 is built from 15 residues. Trimming left V 4 bases short and J 8 bases short, with 19 bases between. Germline CDR1 is SGDLS and CDR2 is YYNGEE. CDR3 protein: CASSPRRTVGDIQYF. The CDR3 nucleotides read TGTGCCAGCAGCCCTCGCCGGACGGTCGGTGACATTCAGTACTTC.

This clonotype was detected ten times or more. This chain connects TRBV13 to TRBJ2-1; 9 positions agree with TRBD1. Germline V lookup: CDR1 PRHDT, CDR2 FYEKMQ (reference sequence). The ends lost 4 bases at V and 1 base at J; junction bases unmatched: 2. CDR3 length equals 15 residues. The CDR3 region is CASSSGQGSYNEQFF. The CDR3 DNA sequence: TGTGCCAGCAGCTCCGGACAGGGGTCCTACAATGAGCAGTTCTTC.

This clonotype was seen at least ten times. V and J are TRBV29-1 and TRBJ2-7, with 12 bases identical to TRBD2. The germline V gene has CDR1 SQVTM and CDR2 ANQGSEA. The CDR3 length is 13 residues. Trimming at V came to 5 bases and at J to 3 bases, leaving 2 bases not matched to a gene. Here the CDR3 reads CSVSLAGGYEQYF. The CDR3 nucleotides read TGCAGCGTTTCACTAGCGGGAGGCTACGAGCAGTACTTC.

Concerning this clonotype: A much larger clone sits a single nucleotide away, making a read error possible. The chain joins TRBV15 to TRBJ2-1; D possibly uses TRBD1 or TRBD2 (6 bases each). This CDR3 has 13 amino acids. The V and J ends lost 2 bases and 10 bases respectively, with 12 bases between them. In germline, CDR1 is LNHNV, CDR2 YYDKDF (reference sequence). In DNA, the CDR3 is TGTGCCACCAGCAGACAGGGGACTTCCGAGCAGTTCTTC. It codes for CATSRQGTSEQFF. The whole variable domain, remainder taken from reference TRBV15 and TRBJ2-1, is DAMVIQNPRYQVTQFGKPVTLSCSQTLNHNVMYWYQQKSSQAPKLLFHYYDKDFNNEADTPDNFQSRRPNTSFCFLDIRSPGLGDTAMYLCATSRQGTSEQFFGPGTRLTVL.

This clonotype showed up just a few times. V is TRBV3-1 and J is TRBJ2-3, with D possibly matching TRBD1 (6 bases). Trimming shortened V by 1 base and J by 5 bases, and 16 bases separated the two germline ends. The CDR3 sequence is 16 residues long. Germline-derived CDR1 and CDR2 are LGHDT and YNNKEL (reference sequence). CDR3 residues: CASSQVPGALVDTQYF. CDR3 DNA: TGTGCCAGCAGCCAAGTGCCAGGGGCCTTAGTAGATACGCAGTATTTT.

In its sample, this clonotype was seen many times. V usage is TRBV11-1 and J usage is TRBJ2-1; no reliable D call. CDR1 and CDR2 (germline): SGHAT, FQDESV (reference sequence). The V and J ends lost 0 bases and 2 bases respectively, with 8 bases between them. The CDR3 loop spans 15 amino acids. CDR3 sequence (DNA): TGTGCCAGCAGCTTAGCGAAGGCAGCCTACAATGAGCAGTTCTTC. Translating it yields CASSLAKAAYNEQFF.

This clonotype was observed a single time. V usage is TRBV7-3 and J usage is TRBJ2-6; D call uncertain. Germline V gene sequence: CDR1 SGHTA, CDR2 FQGTGA. Trimming took off 3 bases at V and 12 bases at J, with 12 bases between the two ends. The CDR3 loop spans 13 amino acids. For the CDR3, the DNA is TGTGCCAGCAGCTTCCCCCCCTCCCCCGTCCTGACTTTC. Translated: CASSFPPSPVLTF.

This clonotype was detected ten times or more. This chain's CDR3 is CSAPGNNEQFF. CDR3 bases: TGCAGTGCACCCGGGAACAATGAGCAGTTCTTC. The chain joins TRBV20-1 to TRBJ2-1, with D possibly being TRBD2 (5 bases). Trimming removed 6 bases from V and 5 bases from J, with 8 bases in between. The length of the CDR3 is 11 residues. Germline CDR1 and CDR2: DFQATT and SNEGSKA (reference sequence).

The chain combines TRBV2 with TRBJ1-3; unclear D gene. The CDR3 sequence is 13 residues long. The germline V gene has CDR1 SNHLY and CDR2 FYNNEI. V lost 6 bases and J 6 bases, leaving 12 bases between the germline ends. In nucleotides, the CDR3 is TGTGCCAGCAGGTCAAGGGCTGAAAACACCATATATTTT. This encodes CASRSRAENTIYF.

This clonotype came up many times. The chain joins TRBV7-2 to TRBJ2-1; 8 bases match TRBD2. Germline CDR1 and CDR2: SGHTA and FQGNSA. The junction had 11 bases not matched to a gene; V was cut back by 6 bases and J by 7 bases. The CDR3 has 15 amino acids. CDR3 in amino acids: CASRKAGGQGNEQFF. The CDR3 DNA sequence: TGTGCCAGCAGGAAGGCGGGGGGCCAAGGAAATGAGCAGTTCTTC.

At least ten counts were recorded for this clonotype. The chain is built from TRBV5-1 and TRBJ2-5, with 8 positions matching TRBD2. With 0 bases clipped from V and 2 bases from J, the junction kept 3 bases outside the gene matches. There are 15 residues in the CDR3. Germline assignment: CDR1 SGHRS and CDR2 YFSETQ. As DNA, the CDR3 is TGCGCCAGCAGCTTGGGCACTAGCGGTCAAGAGACCCAGTACTTC. Amino acid sequence: CASSLGTSGQETQYF.